This T cell receptor beta chain emerged from a study of CD8 T cells in Susac syndrome. Germline loops: CDR1 SGHDN, CDR2 FVKESK. There are 14 residues in the CDR3. V shed 4 bases and J shed 3 bases, with 13 bases lying between them. Sequencing of TCR beta was carried out in blood CD8+ and CD4+ T cells. The multiple sclerosis controls consisted of treatment-naive patients with relapsing-remitting disease, either stable or active. TEMRA cells were enriched by FACS, while CD8+ and CD4+ T cells were obtained through a negative isolation that was performed magnetically. It was with random hexamers that about 0.45 to 1 ug RNA was reverse transcribed. A multiplex approach, immunoSEQ multiplex PCR, amplified TCR beta CDR3 across 54 Vbeta and 13 Jbeta. Via MiXCR, TCRdb re-called the immunoSEQ multiplex PCR reads, giving one row per CDR3 protein. This repertoire shows 150,000 to 200,000 distinct CDR3 sequences, 95% found once; its top ten account for about 0.093%.

The V gene is TRBV14, the J gene TRBJ2-7; possibly TRBD1 for D (6 bases). This sequence originates from a human donor with multiple sclerosis. Material: CD4+ T cells from PBMCs. The chain's CDR3 is CASSLDSAYYEQYF. The CDR3 DNA reads as TGTGCCAGCAGCCTGGACAGCGCCTACTACGAGCAGTACTTC.